Included here is one T cell receptor (beta chain) sequence, with context. Its specificity is not known. This CDR3 region has 15 residues. CDR1 SGHAT and CDR2 FQNNGV come from the germline V gene. Trimming took off 4 bases at V and 5 bases at J, with 14 bases between the two ends. This sample is drawn from a study of cytomegalovirus exposure and HLA in healthy donors. Study-wide points: The study listed 150 to 200 cytomegalovirus-associated TCR beta chains. According to a subsequent analysis, TCR clusters identified in the first cohort showed a tendency to co-occur across the roughly 130 validation repertoires. A classifier reportedly called cytomegalovirus status with high sensitivity and specificity.

The data were produced by immunoSEQ multiplex PCR, yet TCRdb's version contains in-frame clones alone and is incomplete. The table records approximately 260,000 clones, about 86% of them present only once. The sequence came from a woman between 18 and 29 years old in good health and CMV-seronegative. This sequence joins TRBV11-2 and TRBJ2-2, with D possibly TRBD1 on 6 matching bases. The source material was PBMCs. CDR3 DNA: TGTGCCAGCAGCTCCAACAGGGTTGGTACCGGGGAGCTGTTTTTT. The encoded protein is CASSSNRVGTGELFF.